This T cell receptor (beta chain) is drawn from a study of blood T cell repertoires in COVID-19. In the authors' methods: For nucleated cells, counts were estimated from reference gene primer amplification. Only in-frame clones appear in the TCRdb table, and some are missing; sequencing was by immunoSEQ multiplex PCR. That table furnishes V, J and clone size, whereas the DNA furnished D and trimming. This table has about 250,000 clones, about 90% appearing once. There are 17 residues in the CDR3. The V segment lost 2 bases and the J segment 3 bases; nucleotides outside the gene matches: 9. Germline CDR1 is LGHNA and CDR2 is YNFKEQ.

The sample comprised peripheral blood. This receptor was taken from a man at least 80 years old with acute or convalescent COVID-19. The chain is built from TRBV4-2 and TRBJ1-4, with 7 bases aligning to TRBD1. CDR3 loop: CASSQLRSGTANEKLFF. CDR3 coding DNA: TGTGCCAGCAGCCAACTTCGCTCCGGGACAGCTAATGAAAAACTGTTTTTT.